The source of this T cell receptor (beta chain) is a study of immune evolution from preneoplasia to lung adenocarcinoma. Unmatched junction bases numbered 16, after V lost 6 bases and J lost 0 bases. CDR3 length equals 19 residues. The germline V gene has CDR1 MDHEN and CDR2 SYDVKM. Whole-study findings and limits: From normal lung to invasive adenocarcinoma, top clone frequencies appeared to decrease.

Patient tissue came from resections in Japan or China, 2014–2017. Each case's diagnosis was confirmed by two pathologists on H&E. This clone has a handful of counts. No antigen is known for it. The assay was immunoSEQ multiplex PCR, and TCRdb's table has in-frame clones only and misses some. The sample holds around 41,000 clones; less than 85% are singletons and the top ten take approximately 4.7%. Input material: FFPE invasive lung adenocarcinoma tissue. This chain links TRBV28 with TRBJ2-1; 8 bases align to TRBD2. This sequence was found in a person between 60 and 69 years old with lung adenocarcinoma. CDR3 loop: CASSLSGSGGPSSYNEQFF. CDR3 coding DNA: TGTGCCAGCAGCCTAAGCGGGAGTGGGGGCCCGAGCTCCTACAATGAGCAGTTCTTC.